This entry lists 13 T cell receptor beta chains sequenced from one sample in a study of Ad26.COV2.S vaccination and SARS-CoV-2 variants. Profiled with immunoSEQ multiplex PCR; TCRdb holds only in-frame clones, not every one. The repertoire has about 430,000 clones, roughly 90% of them found once; the top ten carry about 12%. Treatment specified: roughly 20 received Ad26.COV2.S at low or high dose, single or two shots; 5 received placebo; per-sample allocation not given. Samples came from day 63 after the first vaccine or placebo injection. Material: peripheral blood, obtained in a trial of Ad26.COV2.S vaccine versus placebo. The receptor set was obtained from a person aged 18-60 years who received the Ad26.COV2.S COVID-19 vaccine or a placebo.

The chain combines TRBV4-3 with TRBJ1-5, with no clear D. Trimming took 0 bases from V and 9 from J, leaving 15 bases between them. The CDR3 sequence is 15 residues long. CDR1 is LGHNA and CDR2 is YSLEER in the germline V gene. The CDR3 DNA sequence: TGCGCCAGCAGCCAAGAGCTATCGGCTCCACGGCCCCAGCATTTT. Residues: CASSQELSAPRPQHF.

V is TRBV30 and J is TRBJ1-1, with D unclear. The V gene's germline CDR1 is GTSNPN and CDR2 SVGIG (reference sequence). The CDR3 sequence is 13 residues long. V was shortened by 2 bases and J by 2 bases, with 9 bases between the two germline ends. The chain's CDR3 is CAWSTYGNTEAFF. The CDR3 DNA reads TGTGCCTGGAGTACCTACGGTAACACTGAAGCTTTCTTT.

The rearrangement joins TRBV19 to TRBJ1-5; D call uncertain. V was pared by 7 bases and J by 0 bases, with 13 bases between. This CDR3 has 15 residues. Germline CDR1 LNHDA, CDR2 SQIVND (reference sequence). CDR3 residues: CASIAQAYSNQPQHF. As DNA, the CDR3 is TGTGCCAGTATCGCCCAGGCCTATAGCAATCAGCCCCAGCATTTT.

CDR3 DNA: TGTGCCACCAGCAGGAGGGACTCCTACGAGCAGTACTTC. It translates to CATSRRDSYEQYF. The chain couples TRBV15 to TRBJ2-7, with D perhaps matching TRBD2 (5 bases). CDR3 length: 13 amino acids. Trimming removed 3 bases from V and 0 bases from J, with 6 bases in between. Germline-derived CDR1 and CDR2 are LNHNV and YYDKDF (reference sequence).

This rearrangement joins TRBV19 to TRBJ1-2, with D uncertain. The CDR3 length is 13 residues. V was cut by 3 bases and J by 0 bases, with 5 bases left in between. The V gene's germline CDR1 is LNHDA and CDR2 SQIVND (reference sequence). The CDR3 DNA reads as TGTGCCAGTAGTATTCAGCCTAACTATGGCTACACCTTC. Translating gives CASSIQPNYGYTF. Full variable domain (missing parts from reference TRBV19 and TRBJ1-2): DGGITQSPKYLFRKEGQNVTLSCEQNLNHDAMYWYRQDPGQGLRLIYYSQIVNDFQKGDIAEGYSVSREKKESFPLTVTSAQKNPTAFYLCASSIQPNYGYTFGSGTRLTVV.

CDR3 nucleotide sequence: TGTGCCAGATCGGGACAGGGCCGTGAAAAACTGTTTTTT. This encodes CARSGQGREKLFF. The chain couples TRBV30 to TRBJ1-4, with 9 positions matching TRBD1. Trimming cost V 8 bases and J 7 bases; bases outside gene matches: 8. Germline V gene lookup returns CDR1 GTSNPN and CDR2 SVGIG (reference sequence). The CDR3 contains 13 residues.

V and J are TRBV6-7 and TRBJ2-7; 7 bases agree with TRBD1. TRBV6-7 is classed as an ORF, of uncertain function. CDR3 length equals 18 residues. V trimming: 2 bases; J trimming: 3 bases; junction bases outside the gene matches: 16. As DNA, the CDR3 is TGTGCCAGCAGTTACACAACAGGGGTCTGGACTGCCGACTACGAGCAGTACTTC. Translated, it gives CASSYTTGVWTADYEQYF.

This sequence joins TRBV27 and TRBJ2-7; weak D call: TRBD1 (6 bases). Deletions cut 6 bases from V and 4 bases from J, with 16 bases between. Germline values: CDR1 MNHEY, CDR2 SMNVEV (reference sequence). The CDR3 covers 14 residues. In DNA form, the CDR3 reads TGTGCCAGCAGCTTCAAGGGCAGGGGATACGAGCAGTACTTC. Its protein product is CASSFKGRGYEQYF.

The chain links TRBV30 to TRBJ1-3; 9 bases agree with TRBD1. Germline V gene lookup returns CDR1 GTSNPN and CDR2 SVGIG (reference sequence). The CDR3 is 15 residues long. J was trimmed by 4 bases and V by 4 bases; bases with no gene match: 8. The CDR3 DNA reads TGTGCCTGGACAACAGGGGGCGCGAGGGGAAACACCATATATTTT. It translates to CAWTTGGARGNTIYF. Together with reference TRBV30 and TRBJ1-3, the CDR3 gives the full variable domain: SQTIHQWPATLVQPVGSPLSLECTVEGTSNPNLYWYRQAAGRGLQLLFYSVGIGQISSEVPQNLSASRPQDRQFILSSKKLLLSDSGFYLCAWTTGGARGNTIYFGEGSWLTVV.

The V and J genes are TRBV5-8 and TRBJ2-3, with D tentatively TRBD1 or TRBD2 (5 bases each). Trimming removed 6 bases from V and 5 bases from J, with 19 bases in between. The CDR3 extends over 15 amino acids. CDR1 and CDR2 from the germline V gene are SGHTS and YDEGEE. The CDR3 sequence is CASTDRDRRVDTQYF. The CDR3 bases are TGTGCCAGCACCGACCGGGACCGTCGTGTAGATACGCAGTATTTT. Full variable domain (outside the CDR3, taken from reference TRBV5-8 and TRBJ2-3): EAGVTQSPTHLIKTRGQQATLRCSPISGHTSVYWYQQALGLGLQFLLWYDEGEERNRGNFPPRFSGRQFPNYSSELNVNALELEDSALYLCASTDRDRRVDTQYFGPGTRLTVL.

The CDR3: CASSKVDRDTGELFF. CDR3 bases: TGTGCCAGCAGCAAGGTAGACAGGGACACCGGGGAGCTGTTTTTT. This chain uses TRBV21-1 with TRBJ2-2; the table calls TRBD1, which could not be checked here. TRBV21-1 is a pseudogene locus. This CDR3 has 15 amino acids.

This chain uses TRBV19 with TRBJ1-2; 8 bases are a match to TRBD1. The CDR3 has 13 amino acids. Germline CDR1 is LNHDA and CDR2 is SQIVND (reference sequence). V was pared by 7 bases and J by 5 bases, with 6 bases of the junction left unmatched. The CDR3 is CASTGTGDYGYTF. CDR3 in DNA: TGTGCCAGTACCGGGACAGGAGATTATGGCTACACCTTC. The full variable domain, its missing parts supplied by reference TRBV19 and TRBJ1-2, is DGGITQSPKYLFRKEGQNVTLSCEQNLNHDAMYWYRQDPGQGLRLIYYSQIVNDFQKGDIAEGYSVSREKKESFPLTVTSAQKNPTAFYLCASTGTGDYGYTFGSGTRLTVV.

This sequence joins TRBV21-1 and TRBJ2-3; TRBD2 is taken as the D call from the table, unchecked against the DNA. TRBV21-1 is flagged as a pseudogene. This CDR3 comprises 17 residues. Here the CDR3 reads CASSFKLAGVRTDTQYF. The CDR3 DNA sequence: TGTGCCAGCAGCTTTAAGCTAGCGGGAGTACGGACAGATACGCAGTATTTT.